This record concerns one TCR beta chain sequence. Its matching antigen is unknown. The junction and the germline gene differ at one end; a read error may be behind it. Germline assignment: CDR1 MNHNY and CDR2 SVGAGI (reference sequence). The CDR3 extends over 17 amino acids. Germline DNA was also extracted, and blood RNA derived from unsorted whole blood. This sample is part of a study of tumor-infiltrating lymphocytes in primary liver carcinoma. Study observations and caveats: Between tumor regions, pairs overlapped more than tumor-adjacent and tumor-blood pairs did.

Constant-region priming of about 520 ng total RNA yielded TCR beta cDNA. It was through three nested multiplex PCR rounds of slightly modified ARM-PCR that TCR beta libraries arose. TRBV1-TRBV30 forward and Cbeta reverse primers drove the first two roughly 10-cycle rounds. TCRdb re-called the multiplex PCR reads through MiXCR, storing one row per CDR3 protein. The data contain 250,000 to 400,000 distinct CDR3 sequences, more than 55% of them singletons. The TCR sequence derives from a middle-aged man with primary liver carcinoma and hepatitis B virus infection. The sequencing input was peripheral blood. The rearrangement joins TRBV6-6 to TRBJ2-1, with 7 bases fitting TRBD2. DNA for the CDR3: TGTGCCAGCACTTACGGGATACTAGCGAGGATCTACAATGAGCAGTTCTTC. It is translated as CASTYGILARIYNEQFF.